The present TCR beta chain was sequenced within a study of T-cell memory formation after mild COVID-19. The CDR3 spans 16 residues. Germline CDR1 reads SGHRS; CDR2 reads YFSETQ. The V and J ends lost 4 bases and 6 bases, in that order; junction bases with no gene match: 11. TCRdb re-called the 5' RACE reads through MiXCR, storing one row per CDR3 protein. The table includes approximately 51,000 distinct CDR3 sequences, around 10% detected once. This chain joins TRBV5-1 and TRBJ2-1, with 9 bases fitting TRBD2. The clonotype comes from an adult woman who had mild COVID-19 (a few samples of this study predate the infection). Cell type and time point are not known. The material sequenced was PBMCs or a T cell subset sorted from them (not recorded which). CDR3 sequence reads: CASSPDGGGAFNEQFF. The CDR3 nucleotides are TGCGCCAGCAGCCCGGATGGCGGGGGGGCCTTCAATGAGCAGTTCTTC. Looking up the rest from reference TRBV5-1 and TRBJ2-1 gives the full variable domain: KAGVTQTPRYLIKTRGQQVTLSCSPISGHRSVSWYQQTPGQGLQFLFEYFSETQRNKGNFPGRFSGRQFSNSRSEMNVSTLELGDSALYLCASSPDGGGAFNEQFFGPGTRLTVL.